Below, one TCR beta chain is given with its context. The data were obtained in a study of blood T cell repertoires in COVID-19. Germline assignment: CDR1 MNHEY and CDR2 SVGEGT. V lost 6 bases to trimming and J lost 0 bases, with 15 bases between them. The CDR3 length is 16 residues. Authors' data handling: Nucleated cell counts were estimated from reference gene primer amplification. Method: immunoSEQ multiplex PCR; TCRdb's copy keeps in-frame clones and lacks some. For V, J and clone size, that table is used; D and trimming come from the DNA. Of 120,000 or so clones detected, 88% appear once; the ten largest clones hold 1.5% to 1.7%.

This clonotype originated in a human donor in a cohort sampled during active COVID-19. Sequencing was carried out using peripheral blood. The V call is TRBV6-2 or TRBV6-3, the J call TRBJ1-5; D remains unclear. This chain's CDR3 is CASRPLDWYSNQPQHF. DNA for the CDR3: TGTGCCAGCAGACCTCTCGACTGGTATAGCAATCAGCCCCAGCATTTT.